The next 9 T cell receptor beta chains were all read from a single sample in a study of T-cell reconstitution after alpha-beta-depleted transplantation in children listed by TCRdb under 2016. The method was PCR. Sequencing instrument: Illumina HiSeq 2500. To normalize quantification of the TCRbeta repertoire, the TCR libraries were built with molecular barcoding that relied on unique molecular identifiers. TCRdb reanalyzed the raw reads on its own, using fastp at Q25 for trimming and MiXCR for clone calling, and kept in-frame beta chains. All rows with the same CDR3 protein become a single entry with the most common DNA and genes. The table for this sample lists 260,000 or so distinct CDR3 sequences; more than 10% of them were counted only once. Roughly 2.6% of the sample lies in the top ten. This specimen was PBMCs from the stem cell graft donor, taken from the stem cell graft. All receptors come from a human donor who donated a stem cell graft to a child with acute lymphoblastic leukemia.

Note on this clonotype: Being one base from a much bigger clone, this may be a read error. The J gene is TRBJ2-3, the V gene TRBV4-3; D possibly corresponds to TRBD2 (6 bases). This CDR3 has 17 residues. Looked up from germline, CDR1 is LGHNA and CDR2 is YSLEER. The CDR3 DNA reads TGCACCAGCAGCCAAGACTGGCCGGGGGTCGGCACAGATACGCAGTATTTT. This translates into CTSSQDWPGVGTDTQYF.

In this sample, this clonotype turned up many times. The chain uses TRBV9 and TRBJ2-5, with 7 bases identical to TRBD1. The CDR3 consists of 14 residues. Germline V gives CDR1 SGDLS, CDR2 YYNGEE. J gave up 1 base and V 3 bases, and 3 bases lay outside the gene matches. The CDR3 nucleotides are TGTGCCAGCAGCGCGGGACAGTTCCAAGAGACCCAGTACTTC. Residues: CASSAGQFQETQYF.

This clonotype was recorded at least ten times. J is TRBJ2-1 and V is TRBV7-2; D possibly corresponds to TRBD2 (6 bases). Germline V CDR1 and CDR2: SGHTA, FQGNSA. The CDR3 is made up of 14 amino acids. Deletions cut 0 bases from V and 4 bases from J, with 7 bases between. CDR3 sequence (DNA): TGTGCCAGCAGCTTAGCCGGGAGATACAATGAGCAGTTCTTC. It translates to CASSLAGRYNEQFF.

This clonotype was recorded at least ten times. The chain recombines TRBV11-2 with TRBJ2-2, with D possibly matching TRBD2 (6 bases). The germline V gene has CDR1 SGHAT and CDR2 FQNNGV. The CDR3 runs 17 residues. The V end lost 1 base, the J end lost 0 bases, and 12 bases lay between the germline ends. CDR3 protein: CASSLVSGRANTGELFF. DNA of the CDR3: TGTGCCAGCAGCTTAGTATCCGGGAGAGCGAACACCGGGGAGCTGTTTTTT.

This clonotype showed up many times. J is TRBJ1-1 and V is TRBV18; perhaps TRBD1 as D (5 bases). Germline lookup yields CDR1 KGHSH and CDR2 LQKENI. V was pared by 1 base and J by 5 bases, with 14 bases between. This CDR3 contains 15 residues. The CDR3 protein is CASSPLRQGGTEAFF. DNA for the CDR3: TGTGCCAGCTCACCACTGAGGCAGGGAGGTACTGAAGCTTTCTTT.

This clonotype was seen ten or more times. The chain is built from TRBV19 and TRBJ2-7; D not resolved. Germline lookup yields CDR1 LNHDA and CDR2 SQIVND (reference sequence). V dropped 6 bases and J dropped 0 bases, with 15 bases sitting between them. This CDR3 spans 15 amino acids. The CDR3 DNA reads TGTGCCAGTAGCTCCGTCTTGAAGAGCTCCTACGAGCAGTACTTC. It codes for CASSSVLKSSYEQYF.

This clonotype was seen at least ten times. The chain recombines TRBV11-1 with TRBJ2-7; the match to TRBD1 covers 11 bases. Germline V gene lookup returns CDR1 SGHAT and CDR2 FQDESV (reference sequence). The CDR3 runs to 18 residues. J gave up 1 base and V 4 bases, and 12 bases lay outside the gene matches. CDR3 sequence: CASSSQIAGTGGSYEQYF. CDR3 coding DNA: TGTGCCAGCAGCTCTCAAATCGCCGGGACAGGGGGATCCTACGAGCAGTACTTC.

This clonotype came up many times. The chain joins TRBV3-1 to TRBJ1-1, with D unresolved. In germline, CDR1 is LGHDT, CDR2 YNNKEL (reference sequence). This CDR3 spans 13 amino acids. V shed 2 bases and J shed 1 base, with 5 bases lying between them. The CDR3 region is CASSQLENTEAFF. The CDR3 DNA sequence: TGTGCCAGCAGCCAACTAGAGAACACTGAAGCTTTCTTT. The full variable domain, with the rest looked up from reference TRBV3-1 and TRBJ1-1, is DTAVSQTPKYLVTQMGNDKSIKCEQNLGHDTMYWYKQDSKKFLKIMFSYNNKELIINETVPNRFSPKSPDKAHLNLHINSLELGDSAVYFCASSQLENTEAFFGQGTRLTVV.

This clonotype was counted many times. The chain recombines TRBV6-5 with TRBJ1-1; 8 positions agree with TRBD1. Germline V gives CDR1 MNHEY, CDR2 SVGAGI. The CDR3 is 14 residues long. V shed 4 bases and J 6 bases; nucleotides not matched to a gene: 7. In nucleotides, the CDR3 is TGTGCCAGCAGTTTTACGGACAGGGCGCCTGAAGCTTTCTTT. It encodes CASSFTDRAPEAFF.